Listed below are T cell receptor beta chains from one sample, sequenced in a study of technical replicates of blood from a handful of donors. The table came from immunoSEQ multiplex PCR; TCRdb's copy has only in-frame clones and leaves some out. Among under 90,000 clones listed, around 93% were seen once. Input material: T cells isolated from PBMCs. Source of these receptors: a human donor in good health. Both conserved end residues are part of each CDR3. The D gene is left open where the match is weak. Rows may omit the clone size; those that give it use once, few, many or a size class.

len: 15; d_gene: .; abundance: .; j_gene: TRBJ2-3; v_gene: TRBV4-1; CDR3nt: TGCGCCAGCAGCCATGCACAGGCGACCACAGATACGCAGTATTTT; CDR3aa: CASSHAQATTDTQYF
len: 15; d_gene: TRBD2; abundance: few; j_gene: TRBJ2-1; v_gene: TRBV10-1; CDR3nt: TGCGCCAGCAGTGATGGGGCGGGAGGGAGCTATGAGCAGTTCTTC; CDR3aa: CASSDGAGGSYEQFF
len: 18; d_gene: .; abundance: .; j_gene: TRBJ2-1; v_gene: TRBV30; CDR3nt: TGTGCCTGCGAAACAGGGCCTCGGCGGCTAGCGGATTACAATGAGCAGTTCTTC; CDR3aa: CACETGPRRLADYNEQFF
len: 17; d_gene: .; abundance: once; j_gene: TRBJ1-1; v_gene: TRBV5-4; CDR3nt: TGTGCCAGCACCCAGGTACCAGGGGAAAGTATGAACACTGAAGCTTTCTTT; CDR3aa: CASTQVPGESMNTEAFF
len: 14; d_gene: .; abundance: .; j_gene: TRBJ1-2; v_gene: TRBV7-9; CDR3nt: TGTGCCAGCAGTCCAGGGCTAATAAACTATGGCTACACCTTC; CDR3aa: CASSPGLINYGYTF
len: 16; d_gene: .; abundance: once; j_gene: TRBJ2-2; v_gene: TRBV4-1; CDR3nt: TGCGCCAGCAGCCAAGCTTCGACAGTGTTCACCGGGGAGCTGTTTTTT; CDR3aa: CASSQASTVFTGELFF
len: 16; d_gene: TRBD2; abundance: once; j_gene: TRBJ2-1; v_gene: TRBV5-1; CDR3nt: TGCGCCAGCAGCTTGGAGGCGGGGGACTTCTACAATGAGCAGTTCTTC; CDR3aa: CASSLEAGDFYNEQFF
len: 13; d_gene: .; abundance: .; j_gene: TRBJ1-1; v_gene: TRBV6-6; CDR3nt: TGTGCCAGCGGAACGGGGACTAATTTGTTGGCTTTCTTT; CDR3aa: CASGTGTNLLAFF
len: 14; d_gene: .; abundance: once; j_gene: TRBJ1-2; v_gene: TRBV6-5; CDR3nt: TGTGCCAGCAGTTACAACAATCGGGATAATGGCTACACCTTC; CDR3aa: CASSYNNRDNGYTF
len: 16; d_gene: .; abundance: .; j_gene: TRBJ2-1; v_gene: TRBV5-1; CDR3nt: TGCGCCAGCAGCTTGGGTAGACAGCCTACCTACAATGAGCAGTTCTTC; CDR3aa: CASSLGRQPTYNEQFF
len: 12; d_gene: .; abundance: .; j_gene: TRBJ2-7; v_gene: TRBV28; CDR3nt: TGTGCCAGCAGTTTATGGGGCCGCGAGCAGTACTTC; CDR3aa: CASSLWGREQYF
len: 18; d_gene: .; abundance: .; j_gene: TRBJ2-7; v_gene: TRBV6-4; CDR3nt: TGTGCCAGCAGTGACTCCGGGACACTTATCTCAAGCTCCTACGAGCAGTACTTC; CDR3aa: CASSDSGTLISSSYEQYF
len: 13; d_gene: TRBD2; abundance: .; j_gene: TRBJ2-7; v_gene: TRBV7-8; CDR3nt: TGTGCCAGCAGTGGGACTAGTTTCTACGAGCAGTACTTC; CDR3aa: CASSGTSFYEQYF
len: 14; d_gene: TRBD1; abundance: .; j_gene: TRBJ2-7; v_gene: TRBV29-1; CDR3nt: TGCAGCGTCCGAAGCCGGGACAGATTCTACGAGCAGTACTTC; CDR3aa: CSVRSRDRFYEQYF
len: 15; d_gene: .; abundance: .; j_gene: TRBJ2-7; v_gene: TRBV2; CDR3nt: TGTGCCAGCCGGAGAGTGGGGGGAAGGCCCAACGAGCAGTACTTC; CDR3aa: CASRRVGGRPNEQYF
len: 12; d_gene: .; abundance: .; j_gene: TRBJ1-2; v_gene: TRBV30; CDR3nt: TGTGCCTGGAGTGACAGTCCGTATGGCTACACCTTC; CDR3aa: CAWSDSPYGYTF
len: 16; d_gene: TRBD1; abundance: .; j_gene: TRBJ1-1; v_gene: TRBV5-6; CDR3nt: TGTGCCAGCAGCTTGAGCCAGGGGGATTGGTTCACTGAAGCTTTCTTT; CDR3aa: CASSLSQGDWFTEAFF
len: 14; d_gene: TRBD1; abundance: .; j_gene: TRBJ2-5; v_gene: TRBV4-1; CDR3nt: TGCGCCAGCAGCCAAACGGGACAGGGGGAGACCCAGTACTTC; CDR3aa: CASSQTGQGETQYF
len: 13; d_gene: TRBD2; abundance: .; j_gene: TRBJ2-7; v_gene: TRBV6-1; CDR3nt: TGTGCCAGCACCGAACGGGGGGCCTACGAGCAGTACTTC; CDR3aa: CASTERGAYEQYF
len: 12; d_gene: TRBD1; abundance: .; j_gene: TRBJ2-7; v_gene: TRBV6-5; CDR3nt: TGTGCCAGCCGGGACAGGGGGTGGGAGCAGTACTTC; CDR3aa: CASRDRGWEQYF
len: 10; d_gene: .; abundance: .; j_gene: TRBJ2-7; v_gene: TRBV28; CDR3nt: TGTGCCAGCCTCGGCTACGAGCAGTACTTC; CDR3aa: CASLGYEQYF
len: 16; d_gene: TRBD1; abundance: .; j_gene: TRBJ2-7; v_gene: TRBV19; CDR3nt: TGTGCCAGTAGTATAGGCAGATCACAGGGGGCTTACGAGCAGTACTTC; CDR3aa: CASSIGRSQGAYEQYF
len: 15; d_gene: .; abundance: once; j_gene: TRBJ1-2; v_gene: TRBV6-5; CDR3nt: TGTGCCAGCAGACCGGATCGGAGGCAGGACTATGGCTACACCTTC; CDR3aa: CASRPDRRQDYGYTF
len: 12; d_gene: .; abundance: .; j_gene: TRBJ1-1; v_gene: TRBV6-6; CDR3nt: TGTGCCAGCACAAAGGGGAAAACTGAAGCTTTCTTT; CDR3aa: CASTKGKTEAFF